These 25 T cell receptor beta chains were all obtained from the same sample, sequenced in a study of cytomegalovirus exposure and HLA in healthy donors. PCR used 60 Vbeta primers and 13 Jbeta primers. Only in-frame clones appear in the TCRdb table, and some are missing; sequencing was by immunoSEQ multiplex PCR. The data contain 140,000 to 150,000 clones, about four fifths of them singletons. The sample was PBMCs. Source of these receptors: a man in his forties in good health and CMV-seronegative.

The chain employs TRBV6-5 and TRBJ1-2; TRBD1 aligns across 9 bases. V gave up 6 bases and J gave up 5 bases; unmatched junction bases: 10. The CDR3 is made up of 15 amino acids. The germline V gene encodes CDR1 MNHEY and CDR2 SVGAGI. The CDR3 is CASRLSQGAPYGYTF. In DNA, the CDR3 is TGTGCCAGCAGGCTTTCACAGGGGGCCCCTTATGGCTACACCTTC.

Only a few counts were recorded for this clone. The chain has TRBV28 and TRBJ1-5, with D possibly matching TRBD1 (6 bases). CDR1 and CDR2 (germline): MDHEN, SYDVKM. V was trimmed by 7 bases and J by 2 bases, leaving 15 bases between them. This CDR3 region has 15 residues. Here the CDR3 reads CASTLRGGGNQPQHF. The CDR3 DNA sequence: TGTGCCAGCACTCTCCGGGGGGGCGGCAATCAGCCCCAGCATTTT.

This chain joins TRBV30 and TRBJ1-6; 7 bases align to TRBD1. The CDR3 sequence is 14 residues long. After removal of 0 bases from V and 9 bases from J, the junction contained 5 bases not matched to a gene. The germline gives CDR1 GTSNPN, CDR2 SVGIG (reference sequence). The CDR3, as DNA: TGTGCCTGGAGTGTACAGGGGACGGGTTCACCCCTCCACTTT. It translates to CAWSVQGTGSPLHF.

V is TRBV30 and J is TRBJ1-3; D not certain. The germline CDR1 and CDR2 sequences are GTSNPN and SVGIG (reference sequence). V shed 1 base and J shed 0 bases, with 7 bases lying between them. The CDR3 extends over 14 amino acids. The CDR3: CAWSGSASGNTIYF. As DNA, the CDR3 is TGTGCCTGGAGTGGCAGTGCCTCTGGAAACACCATATATTTT.

In this sample, this clone turned up once. The genes are TRBV18 and TRBJ1-1, with no clear D. The germline V and J ends were trimmed by 3 bases and 1 base, with 6 bases remaining between them. CDR1 and CDR2 (germline): KGHSH, LQKENI. The CDR3 has 13 amino acids. CDR3 sequence reads: CASSPQENTEAFF. DNA of the CDR3: TGTGCCAGCTCACCCCAGGAGAACACTGAAGCTTTCTTT.

This clone was recorded only once. The genes are TRBV2 and TRBJ2-2; no firm D call. CDR1 is SNHLY and CDR2 is FYNNEI in the germline V gene. This CDR3 has 14 residues. The V and J ends lost 3 bases and 4 bases respectively, with 9 bases between them. CDR3: CASSELRFTGELFF. The CDR3 DNA sequence: TGTGCCAGCAGTGAGCTTCGGTTCACCGGGGAGCTGTTTTTT.

V is TRBV10-3 and J is TRBJ2-5; 7 bases map to TRBD2. The germline gives CDR1 ENHRY, CDR2 SYGVKD. Unmatched junction bases numbered 14, after V lost 2 bases and J lost 5 bases. The CDR3 has 17 residues. CDR3 protein: CAISEPSGATSGETQYF. CDR3 in DNA: TGTGCCATCAGTGAGCCAAGCGGGGCCACATCCGGGGAGACCCAGTACTTC.

This clone has a single count. Other DNA sequences of this sample code for an identical CDR3. The gene calls are TRBV6-6 and TRBJ1-6, with 7 bases identical to TRBD1. Unmatched junction bases numbered 4, after V lost 9 bases and J lost 5 bases. The CDR3 extends over 13 amino acids. Per germline, CDR1 MNHNY and CDR2 SVGAGI (reference sequence). Here the CDR3 DNA reads TGTGCCAGTGGGACAGCGAATAATTCACCCCTCCACTTT. Its protein is CASGTANNSPLHF.

The rearrangement links TRBV7-9 to TRBJ2-1, with 7 bases lining up with TRBD2. Germline CDR1 and CDR2: SEHNR and FQNEAQ (reference sequence). The CDR3 consists of 15 residues. The V segment lost 1 base and the J segment 2 bases; nucleotides outside the gene matches: 2. CDR3 DNA: TGTGCCAGCAGCTTAGGGGGGAGGGCCTACAATGAGCAGTTCTTC. Its translation is CASSLGGRAYNEQFF. Based on the CDR3 plus reference TRBV7-9 and TRBJ2-1, the full variable domain is DTGVSQNPRHKITKRGQNVTFRCDPISEHNRLYWYRQTLGQGPEFLTYFQNEAQLEKSRLLSDRFSAERPKGSFSTLEIQRTEQGDSAMYLCASSLGGRAYNEQFFGPGTRLTVL.

In this sample, this clone turned up once. The gene calls are TRBV28 and TRBJ1-1, with 7 nucleotides matching TRBD1. In germline, CDR1 is MDHEN, CDR2 SYDVKM. The CDR3 sequence is 14 residues long. The J segment lost 3 bases and the V segment lost 5 bases, leaving 6 bases of the junction unmatched. The CDR3 spells CASSHRGRYTEAFF. For the CDR3, the DNA is TGTGCCAGCAGTCACAGGGGAAGGTACACTGAAGCTTTCTTT.

The chain is built from TRBV2 and TRBJ1-5; D unclear. CDR3 length: 17 amino acids. The ends were cut back, 6 bases at V and 1 base at J, with 19 bases in the middle. CDR1 SNHLY and CDR2 FYNNEI come from the germline V gene. This CDR3 reads CASSFLPAGGSNQPQHF. CDR3 DNA: TGTGCCAGCAGCTTTTTACCCGCCGGCGGGAGCAATCAGCCCCAGCATTTT.

This chain joins TRBV4-1 and TRBJ2-1; no clear D. CDR1 is MGHRA and CDR2 is YSYEKL in the germline V gene. V gave up 2 bases and J gave up 7 bases, with 12 bases separating them. The length of the CDR3 is 14 residues. The CDR3 nucleotides are TGCGCCAGCAGCCAACACCCCCCGGAGAATGAGCAGTTCTTC. It encodes CASSQHPPENEQFF.

The chain joins TRBV5-1 to TRBJ1-3; TRBD1 agrees at 7 bases. Trimming removed 5 bases from V and 0 bases from J; junction bases left unmatched: 5. The germline gives CDR1 SGHRS, CDR2 YFSETQ. The length of the CDR3 is 15 residues. CDR3 DNA: TGCGCCAGCAGTCAAACAGGGGCCTCTGGAAACACCATATATTTT. Protein sequence: CASSQTGASGNTIYF.

This clone turned up a few times. CDR3 loop: CASSPVGTGESNEKLFF. The CDR3, as DNA: TGTGCCAGTAGTCCGGTCGGGACAGGGGAGTCTAATGAAAAACTGTTTTTT. The chain combines TRBV19 with TRBJ1-4; 10 nucleotides line up with TRBD1. The CDR3 runs 17 residues. Germline trimming cut 5 bases from V and 3 bases from J; bases unmatched to any gene: 9. CDR1 is LNHDA and CDR2 is SQIVND in the germline V gene (reference sequence). Full variable domain (outside the CDR3, taken from reference TRBV19 and TRBJ1-4): DGGITQSPKYLFRKEGQNVTLSCEQNLNHDAMYWYRQDPGQGLRLIYYSQIVNDFQKGDIAEGYSVSREKKESFPLTVTSAQKNPTAFYLCASSPVGTGESNEKLFFGSGTQLSVL.

V is TRBV9 and J is TRBJ2-1; 14 bases agree with TRBD2. Germline lookup yields CDR1 SGDLS and CDR2 YYNGEE. J gave up 9 bases and V 3 bases, and 5 bases lay outside the gene matches. This CDR3 is 15 amino acids long. The DNA for the CDR3 is TGTGCCAGCAGCGGAGCCGGACTAGCGGGGGGTGAGCAGTTCTTC. Its protein product is CASSGAGLAGGEQFF.

The chain uses TRBV10-3 and TRBJ2-7; D might be TRBD1 (6 bases). Germline V gene data show CDR1 as ENHRY and CDR2 as SYGVKD. The CDR3 totals 13 residues. The V end lost 6 bases, the J end lost 5 bases, and 14 bases lay between the germline ends. In nucleotides, the CDR3 is TGTGCCATCAGGGTTCAGGGGATGAACGAGCAGTACTTC. Translated, it gives CAIRVQGMNEQYF.

This clone has a handful of counts. The rearrangement links TRBV7-9 to TRBJ1-5; TRBD1 might be the D (5 bases). This CDR3 contains 15 residues. Trimming took 5 bases from V and 5 from J, leaving 16 bases between them. Germline V lookup: CDR1 SEHNR, CDR2 FQNEAQ (reference sequence). This CDR3 reads CASSTTGEEDQPQHF. Written as DNA, the CDR3 is TGTGCCAGCAGCACCACAGGAGAAGAAGATCAGCCCCAGCATTTT.

This clone was counted a few times. The chain joins TRBV2 to TRBJ1-5; D not certain. The CDR3 sequence is 13 residues long. V lost 7 bases and J 7 bases, leaving 14 bases between the germline ends. CDR1 and CDR2 (germline): SNHLY, FYNNEI. The CDR3 bases are TGTGCCAGCATCCGCGGGGAAGGACAGCCCCAGCATTTT. Protein: CASIRGEGQPQHF.

The chain couples TRBV27 to TRBJ2-7; D is possibly TRBD1 (6 bases). Trimming left V 5 bases short and J 0 bases short, with 20 bases between. In germline, CDR1 is MNHEY, CDR2 SMNVEV (reference sequence). The CDR3 length is 17 residues. The CDR3 nucleotides are TGTGCCAGCAGTACCCGATTTGGGCAGGGGAGCTCCTACGAGCAGTACTTC. It specifies CASSTRFGQGSSYEQYF.

The CDR3 DNA sequence: TGTGCCAGCAGTTCCCTCGGTGGGAGCGGAAACACCATATATTTT. Translated: CASSSLGGSGNTIYF. The chain has TRBV28 and TRBJ1-3, with D unclear. CDR1 MDHEN and CDR2 SYDVKM come from the germline V gene. Trimming removed 4 bases from V and 4 bases from J, with 14 bases in between. The CDR3 covers 15 residues.

On this clone itself: Distinct nucleotide sequences in the sample also encode this CDR3. The V and J genes are TRBV6-5 and TRBJ1-3; D is ambiguous. CDR1 is MNHEY, CDR2 SVGAGI, per germline. The V end was cut by 5 bases, the J end by 1 base, with 9 bases between. This CDR3 spans 14 amino acids. The CDR3 reads CASSLGGSGNTIYF. CDR3 nucleotide sequence: TGTGCCAGCAGTCTAGGTGGGTCTGGAAACACCATATATTTT.

This rearrangement joins TRBV4-3 to TRBJ2-2; 10 bases map to TRBD2. This CDR3 is built from 17 residues. The trim removed 0 bases at V and 7 bases at J, leaving 8 bases unmatched. Germline lookup yields CDR1 LGHNA and CDR2 YSLEER. The CDR3 DNA follows: TGCGCCAGCAGCCAAGAGGCAAGCGGGGGGGAAGACGGGGAGCTGTTTTTT. This gives the protein CASSQEASGGEDGELFF.

The V gene is TRBV9, the J gene TRBJ2-7; D is unclear. CDR1 is SGDLS and CDR2 is YYNGEE in the germline V gene. The CDR3 is 14 residues long. The V gene lost 0 bases and the J gene lost 0 bases, with 7 bases spanning the gap. The DNA for the CDR3 is TGTGCCAGCAGCGTAGCTTCCAGCTCCTACGAGCAGTACTTC. This sequence encodes CASSVASSSYEQYF.

This clone occurred a few times. The V call is TRBV19, the J call TRBJ1-5; 7 bases fit TRBD1. This CDR3 has 16 amino acids. Germline loops: CDR1 LNHDA, CDR2 SQIVND (reference sequence). Trimming at V came to 2 bases and at J to 4 bases, leaving 8 bases not matched to a gene. The CDR3 spells CASSIRGGAGNQPQHF. The CDR3 DNA reads TGTGCCAGTAGTATAAGAGGGGGCGCGGGTAATCAGCCCCAGCATTTT.

This clone came up a few times. The J gene is TRBJ1-4, the V gene TRBV7-2; D is undetermined. V was trimmed by 5 bases and J by 7 bases, leaving 8 bases between them. This CDR3 spans 12 amino acids. Germline CDR1 reads SGHTA; CDR2 reads FQGNSA. The CDR3 is CASSQMFEKLFF. As DNA, the CDR3 is TGTGCCAGCAGCCAGATGTTTGAAAAACTGTTTTTT.